This T cell receptor (beta chain) was profiled in a study of monozygotic twins with inflammatory bowel disease. TCRdb reanalyzed the 5' RACE reads and collapses them to one entry per CDR3 protein, without DNA. The sample table includes a few hundred thousand distinct CDR3 sequences. The CDR3 has 16 residues. CDR1 is DFQATT and CDR2 is SNEGSKA in the germline V gene (reference sequence). Sequenced: blood. This TCR was sampled from a human donor with ulcerative colitis or Crohn's disease, or a healthy co-twin of an affected twin (not recorded which). V is TRBV20-1 and J is TRBJ1-5; TCRdb's assignment of TRBD1 cannot be checked, as there is no DNA. The CDR3 sequence: CSAPRQGGWSNQPQHF.